The clone carrying this TCR beta chain has only a few counts. What it recognizes is unknown. This specimen comes from a study of response to subunit inactivated influenza vaccine. Study-level points and caveats: Each seasonal influenza vaccination recruits few new T cells, the authors suggested.

TCRdb passed the RT-PCR reads through MiXCR, listing each CDR3 protein once. The sample contains about 800,000 distinct CDR3 sequences, approximately 22% of which appear only once. Trimming took off 2 bases at V and 4 bases at J, with 9 bases between the two ends. This CDR3 is built from 14 residues. The clonotype originates from a middle-aged man who received an inactivated influenza vaccine. Source: PBMCs from blood, taken 4 to 6 days after vaccination. The chain combines TRBV12-3 or TRBV12-4 with TRBJ2-1; D gene unclear. CDR3 in amino acids: CASSLSAVYNEQFF. CDR3 DNA sequence: TGTGCCAGCAGTTTATCGGCGGTTTACAATGAGCAGTTCTTC.